The entry that follows covers one TCR beta chain sequence. This record belongs to a study of cytomegalovirus exposure and HLA in healthy donors. The CDR3 has 16 residues. From germline, CDR1 is MNHEY and CDR2 SMNVEV (reference sequence). Deletions cut 6 bases from V and 3 bases from J, with 18 bases between. The PCR used 60 Vbeta and 13 Jbeta primers. TCRdb keeps only in-frame clones here, not all; method: immunoSEQ multiplex PCR. The sample shows 250,000 to 350,000 clones, 80% of them seen only once. The TCR sequence derives from a girl under 10 years old in good health and CMV-seronegative. This sequence joins TRBV27 and TRBJ1-5; D might be TRBD1 (5 bases). Material for sequencing was PBMCs. The CDR3 sequence: CASSRFGRDPNQPQHF. In DNA, the CDR3 is TGTGCCAGCAGCCGCTTCGGGAGGGACCCCAATCAGCCCCAGCATTTT.